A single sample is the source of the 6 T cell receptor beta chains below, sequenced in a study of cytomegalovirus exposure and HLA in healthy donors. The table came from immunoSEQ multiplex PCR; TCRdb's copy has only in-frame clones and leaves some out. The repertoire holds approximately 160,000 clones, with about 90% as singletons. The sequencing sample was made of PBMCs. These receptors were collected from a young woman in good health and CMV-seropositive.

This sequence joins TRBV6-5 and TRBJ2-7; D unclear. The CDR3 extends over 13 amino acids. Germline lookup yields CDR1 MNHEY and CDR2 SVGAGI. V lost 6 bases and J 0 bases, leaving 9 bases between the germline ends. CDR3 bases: TGTGCCAGCAGGGGCTCGAGCTCCTACGAGCAGTACTTC. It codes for CASRGSSSYEQYF.

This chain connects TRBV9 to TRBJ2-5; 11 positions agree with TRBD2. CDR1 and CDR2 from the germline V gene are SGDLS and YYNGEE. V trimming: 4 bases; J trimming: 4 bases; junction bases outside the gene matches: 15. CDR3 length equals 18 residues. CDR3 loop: CASSMNFVISGRGETQYF. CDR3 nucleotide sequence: TGTGCCAGCAGCATGAATTTTGTGATTAGCGGGAGGGGAGAGACCCAGTACTTC.

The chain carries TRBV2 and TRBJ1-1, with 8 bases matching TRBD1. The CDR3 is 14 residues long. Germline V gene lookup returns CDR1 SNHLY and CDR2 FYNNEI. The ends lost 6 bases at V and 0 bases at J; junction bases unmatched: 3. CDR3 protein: CASREDRVNTEAFF. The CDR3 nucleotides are TGTGCCAGCAGGGAGGACAGGGTGAACACTGAAGCTTTCTTT.

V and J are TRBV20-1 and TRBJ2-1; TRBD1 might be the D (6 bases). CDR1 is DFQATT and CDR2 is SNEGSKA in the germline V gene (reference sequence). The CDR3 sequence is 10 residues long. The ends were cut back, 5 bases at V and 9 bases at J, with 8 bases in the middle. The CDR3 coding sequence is TGCAGTGCTGTAGGGGGTGAGCAGTTCTTC. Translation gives CSAVGGEQFF.

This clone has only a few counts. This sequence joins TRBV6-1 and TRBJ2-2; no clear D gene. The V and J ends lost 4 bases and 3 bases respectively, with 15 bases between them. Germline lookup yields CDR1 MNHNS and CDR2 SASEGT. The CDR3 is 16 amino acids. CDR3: CASSGAWSMDTGELFF. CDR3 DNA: TGTGCCAGCAGTGGCGCATGGAGTATGGACACCGGGGAGCTGTTTTTT.

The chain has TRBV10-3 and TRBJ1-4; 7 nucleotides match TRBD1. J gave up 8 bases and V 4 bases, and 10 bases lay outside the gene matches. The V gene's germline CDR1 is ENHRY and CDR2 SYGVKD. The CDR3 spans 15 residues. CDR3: CAISVGGQRGEKLFF. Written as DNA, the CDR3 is TGTGCCATCAGTGTCGGGGGACAGAGGGGAGAAAAACTGTTTTTT.